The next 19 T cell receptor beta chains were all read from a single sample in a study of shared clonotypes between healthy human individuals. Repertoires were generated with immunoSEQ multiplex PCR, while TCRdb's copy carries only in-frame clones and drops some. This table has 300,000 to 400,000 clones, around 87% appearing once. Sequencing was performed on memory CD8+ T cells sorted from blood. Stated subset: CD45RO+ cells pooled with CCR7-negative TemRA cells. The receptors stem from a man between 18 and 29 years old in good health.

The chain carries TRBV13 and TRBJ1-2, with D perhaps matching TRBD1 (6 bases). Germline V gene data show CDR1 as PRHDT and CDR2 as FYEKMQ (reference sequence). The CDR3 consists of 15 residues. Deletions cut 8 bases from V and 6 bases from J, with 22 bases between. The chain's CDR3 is CASSLGGALVHGYTF. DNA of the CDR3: TGTGCCAGCTCCCTAGGGGGGGCTCTCGTCCATGGCTACACCTTC.

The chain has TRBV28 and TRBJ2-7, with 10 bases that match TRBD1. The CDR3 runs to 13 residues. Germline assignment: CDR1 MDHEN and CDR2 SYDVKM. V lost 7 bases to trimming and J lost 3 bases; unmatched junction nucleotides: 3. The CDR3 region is CASIWTGGYEQYF. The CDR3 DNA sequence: TGTGCCAGCATTTGGACAGGGGGCTACGAGCAGTACTTC.

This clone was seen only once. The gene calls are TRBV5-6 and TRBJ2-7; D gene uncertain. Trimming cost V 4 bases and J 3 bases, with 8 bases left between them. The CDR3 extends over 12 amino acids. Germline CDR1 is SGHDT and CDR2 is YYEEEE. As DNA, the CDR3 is TGTGCCAGCAGCCAGGACGACTACGAGCAGTACTTC. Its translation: CASSQDDYEQYF.

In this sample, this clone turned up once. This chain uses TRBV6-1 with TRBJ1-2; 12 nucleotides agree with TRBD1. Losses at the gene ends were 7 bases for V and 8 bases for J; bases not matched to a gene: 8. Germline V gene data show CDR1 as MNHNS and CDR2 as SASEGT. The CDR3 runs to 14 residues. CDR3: CASTEGTGGRGYTF. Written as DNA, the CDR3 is TGTGCCAGCACCGAAGGGACAGGGGGCAGGGGCTACACCTTC.

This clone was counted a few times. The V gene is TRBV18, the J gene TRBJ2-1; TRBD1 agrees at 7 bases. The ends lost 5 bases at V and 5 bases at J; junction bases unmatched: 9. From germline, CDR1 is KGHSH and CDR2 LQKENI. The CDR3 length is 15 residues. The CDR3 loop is CASSSGQRGHNEQFF. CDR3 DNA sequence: TGTGCCAGCTCATCGGGACAGAGAGGCCACAATGAGCAGTTCTTC.

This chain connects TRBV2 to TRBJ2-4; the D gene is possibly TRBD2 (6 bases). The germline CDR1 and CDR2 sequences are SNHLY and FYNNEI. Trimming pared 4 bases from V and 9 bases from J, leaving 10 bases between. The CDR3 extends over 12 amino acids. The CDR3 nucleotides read TGTGCCAGCAGTGTAGGGGAGGTCATTCAGTACTTC. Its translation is CASSVGEVIQYF.

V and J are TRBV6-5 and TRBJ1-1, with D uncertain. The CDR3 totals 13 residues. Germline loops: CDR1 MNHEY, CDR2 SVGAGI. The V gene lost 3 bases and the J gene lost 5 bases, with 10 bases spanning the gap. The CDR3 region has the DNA TGTGCCAGCAGTTATCTTGCGGGGACTGAAGCTTTCTTT. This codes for CASSYLAGTEAFF.

CDR3 in amino acids: CASSGPGDYEQYF. The CDR3 DNA sequence: TGTGCCAGCAGCGGCCCAGGGGATTACGAGCAGTACTTC. This chain uses TRBV9 with TRBJ2-7, with TRBD1 as a possible D gene (6 bases). Germline CDR1 is SGDLS and CDR2 is YYNGEE. CDR3 length: 13 amino acids. Trimming left V 3 bases short and J 4 bases short, with 11 bases between.

For the CDR3, the DNA is TGTGCCAGCAGTGATACCGACGGAAAAAACATTCAGTACTTC. Its protein is CASSDTDGKNIQYF. V usage is TRBV27 and J usage is TRBJ2-4; D is ambiguous. Germline V lookup: CDR1 MNHEY, CDR2 SMNVEV (reference sequence). This CDR3 region has 14 residues. V lost 5 bases, J lost 4 bases, and 12 bases lay in between.

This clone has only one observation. The CDR3 here is CASSFLAGEQFF. CDR3 nucleotide sequence: TGCGCCAGCAGCTTTCTAGCGGGGGAGCAGTTCTTC. The chain employs TRBV4-1 and TRBJ2-1, with 9 bases fitting TRBD2. V lost 5 bases to trimming and J lost 10 bases; unmatched junction nucleotides: 3. Germline V gene data show CDR1 as MGHRA and CDR2 as YSYEKL. The CDR3 sequence is 12 residues long.

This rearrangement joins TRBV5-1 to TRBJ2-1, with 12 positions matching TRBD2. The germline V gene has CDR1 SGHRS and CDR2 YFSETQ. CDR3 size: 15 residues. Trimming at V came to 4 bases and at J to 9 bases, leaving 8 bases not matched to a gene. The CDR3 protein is CASSDGLAGLGEQFF. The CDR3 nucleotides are TGCGCCAGCAGCGACGGACTAGCGGGGCTGGGTGAGCAGTTCTTC.

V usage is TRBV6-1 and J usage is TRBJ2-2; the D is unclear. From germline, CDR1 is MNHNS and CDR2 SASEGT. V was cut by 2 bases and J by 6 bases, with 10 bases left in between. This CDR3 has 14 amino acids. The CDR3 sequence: CASSELGSAGELFF. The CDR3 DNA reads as TGTGCCAGCAGTGAACTAGGATCGGCCGGGGAGCTGTTTTTT.

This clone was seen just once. This CDR3 is CASSPDGYSPLHF. The CDR3 coding sequence is TGTGCCAGCAGCCCGGACGGATATTCACCCCTCCACTTT. V usage is TRBV11-3 and J usage is TRBJ1-6; D gene unclear. V shed 5 bases and J shed 8 bases, with 10 bases lying between them. Germline values: CDR1 SGHNT, CDR2 YENEEA. There are 13 residues in the CDR3. The full variable domain, completed using reference TRBV11-3 and TRBJ1-6, is EAGVVQSPRYKIIEKKQPVAFWCNPISGHNTLYWYLQNLGQGPELLIRYENEEAVDDSQLPKDRFSAERLKGVDSTLKIQPAELGDSAVYLCASSPDGYSPLHFGNGTRLTVT.

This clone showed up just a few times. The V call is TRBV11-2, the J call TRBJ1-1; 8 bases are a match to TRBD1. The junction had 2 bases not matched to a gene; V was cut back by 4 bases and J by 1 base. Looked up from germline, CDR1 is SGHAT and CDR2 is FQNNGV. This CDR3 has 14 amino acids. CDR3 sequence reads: CASSSQGGNTEAFF. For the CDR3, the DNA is TGTGCCAGCAGCTCACAGGGGGGGAACACTGAAGCTTTCTTT.

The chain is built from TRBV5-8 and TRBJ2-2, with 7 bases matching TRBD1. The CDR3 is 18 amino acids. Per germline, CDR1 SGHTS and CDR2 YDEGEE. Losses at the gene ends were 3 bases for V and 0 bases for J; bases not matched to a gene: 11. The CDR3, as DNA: TGTGCCAGCAGCTCCTCGTACTTGGGGACAGCGAACACCGGGGAGCTGTTTTTT. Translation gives CASSSSYLGTANTGELFF. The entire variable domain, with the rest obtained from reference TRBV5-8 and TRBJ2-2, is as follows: EAGVTQSPTHLIKTRGQQATLRCSPISGHTSVYWYQQALGLGLQFLLWYDEGEERNRGNFPPRFSGRQFPNYSSELNVNALELEDSALYLCASSSSYLGTANTGELFFGEGSRLTVL.

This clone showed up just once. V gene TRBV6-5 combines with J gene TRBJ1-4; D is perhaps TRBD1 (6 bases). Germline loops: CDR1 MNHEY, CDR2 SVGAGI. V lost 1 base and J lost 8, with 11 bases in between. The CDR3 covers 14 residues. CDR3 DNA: TGTGCCAGCAGTTACTGGCAGGGGTCCGAAAAACTGTTTTTT. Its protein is CASSYWQGSEKLFF.

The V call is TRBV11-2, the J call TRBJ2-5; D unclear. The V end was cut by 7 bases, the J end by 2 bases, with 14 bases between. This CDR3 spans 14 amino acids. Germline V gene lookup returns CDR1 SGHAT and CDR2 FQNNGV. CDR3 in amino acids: CASTPPGRQETQYF. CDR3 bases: TGTGCCAGCACCCCCCCGGGCAGACAAGAGACCCAGTACTTC.

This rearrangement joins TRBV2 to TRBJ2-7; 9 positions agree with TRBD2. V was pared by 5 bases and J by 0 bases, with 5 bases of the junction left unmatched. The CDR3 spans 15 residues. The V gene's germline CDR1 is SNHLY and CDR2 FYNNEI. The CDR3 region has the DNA TGTGCCAGCAGTCTAGCGGGAATCGTCTCCTACGAGCAGTACTTC. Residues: CASSLAGIVSYEQYF.

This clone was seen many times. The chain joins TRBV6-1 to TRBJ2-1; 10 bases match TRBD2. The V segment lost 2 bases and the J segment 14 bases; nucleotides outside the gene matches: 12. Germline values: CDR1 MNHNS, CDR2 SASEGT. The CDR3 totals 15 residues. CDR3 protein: CASSEFIAGGGSKFF. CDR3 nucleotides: TGTGCCAGCAGTGAATTCATAGCGGGAGGAGGTAGTAAGTTCTTC.